This T cell receptor (beta chain) appears in the sequencing data of a study of T cells in localized non-small cell lung cancer. Study outcomes and limitations: Longer overall survival was linked to higher blood T cell density. Within adjacent lung there appeared a median approximately 58 of the top 100 tumor clones.

The germline gives CDR1 SQVTM, CDR2 ANQGSEA. V dropped 6 bases and J dropped 3; count of bases not matched to a gene: 15. This CDR3 contains 16 residues. Libraries were prepared by immunoSEQ multiplex PCR; TCRdb keeps only in-frame clonotypes and omits some of them. The table includes roughly 25,000 clones, roughly 90% detected once. Concerning this clone itself: The target antigen is unknown.

The origin of this receptor is a man between 40 and 70 years old with stage III squamous cell lung carcinoma. The input for sequencing was peripheral blood, taken before any cancer treatment. The genes are TRBV29-1 and TRBJ2-7; 9 bases are shared with TRBD1. The CDR3 nucleotides are TGCAGCGTAGACGCGAGTCCGGGACAGGGCCGCTACGAGCAGTACTTC. Residues: CSVDASPGQGRYEQYF.